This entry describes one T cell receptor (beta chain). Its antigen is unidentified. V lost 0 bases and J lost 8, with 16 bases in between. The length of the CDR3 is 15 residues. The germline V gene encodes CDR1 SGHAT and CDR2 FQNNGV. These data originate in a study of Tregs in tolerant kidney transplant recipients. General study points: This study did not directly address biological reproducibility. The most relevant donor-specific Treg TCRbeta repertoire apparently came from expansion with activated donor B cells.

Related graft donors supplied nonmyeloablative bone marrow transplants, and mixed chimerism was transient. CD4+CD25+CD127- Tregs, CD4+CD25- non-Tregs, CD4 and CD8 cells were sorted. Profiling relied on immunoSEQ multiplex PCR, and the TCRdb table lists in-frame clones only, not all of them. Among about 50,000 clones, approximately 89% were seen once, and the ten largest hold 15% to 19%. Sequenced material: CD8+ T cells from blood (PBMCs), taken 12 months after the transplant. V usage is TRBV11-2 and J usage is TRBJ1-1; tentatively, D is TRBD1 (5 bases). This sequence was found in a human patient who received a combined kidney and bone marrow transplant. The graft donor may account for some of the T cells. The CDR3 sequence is CASSLDFSGREEAFF. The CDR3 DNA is TGTGCCAGCAGCTTAGATTTTAGTGGCAGGGAAGAAGCTTTCTTT.